The sequence of this T cell receptor (beta chain) was determined in a study of shared clonotypes between healthy human individuals. Of note for this clone: Its antigen is currently unknown.

V was clipped by 2 bases and J by 2 bases, with 10 bases between them. CDR1 MNHNY and CDR2 SVGAGI come from the germline V gene (reference sequence). The length of the CDR3 is 15 residues. Some clones are missing from TCRdb's copy, which holds only in-frame ones; the method was immunoSEQ multiplex PCR. The data show 850,000 to 1,200,000 clones, with around 74% seen just once and 1.2% to 1.5% held by the top ten. Points from the study as a whole: Some naive CD4 clonotypes, approximately 4.5%, turned up in common across several donors.

The specimen was memory CD4+ T cells sorted from blood. Subset described: CD45RA-negative fraction. The TCR sequence derives from a man younger than 35 in good health. J is TRBJ2-1 and V is TRBV6-6; D possibly uses TRBD1 or TRBD2 (5 bases each). The CDR3 nucleotides are TGTGCCAGCAGTTACCCCTTGGGGGCCTACAATGAGCAGTTCTTC. It translates to CASSYPLGAYNEQFF.